Given below is one T cell receptor beta chain in context. This clone was detected ten times or more. This receptor's antigen is unknown. Nothing much larger sits one base from this clone, and base qualities are not available. Other nucleotide sequences from this sample produce the same CDR3. CDR1 and CDR2 (SGHNT, YENEEA) derive from the germline V gene. V sheds 1 base and J sheds 8 bases, leaving 9 bases between their ends. The CDR3, from cysteine to phenylalanine, totals 14 residues. The only DNA kept is the CDR3, 42 bases in frame from the first base. Using the deep immunoSEQ assay, multiplex PCR amplified TCR CDR3 regions from genomic DNA. Extracted genomic DNA from each cell subset was distributed evenly across all wells of several immunoSEQ 96-well plates, and each plate was treated as a replicate. Each replicate PCR for sorted subsets received around 210 ng genomic DNA, equal to roughly 33,000 T cell genomes. Purified libraries were quantified with a Qubit 3.0 fluorometer, sized on a Bioanalyzer 2100, and re-quantified with the KAPA Library Quantification kit. Each immunoSEQ 96-well plate was sequenced on its own single-read 150-cycle Illumina NextSeq 550 flow cell. In the original analysis: The immunoSEQ output contained only junctional sequences without quality scores, so filtering could not match that applied to full-length reads. Sequences were annotated with PyIR, a Python wrapper for IgBLAST v1.9, and V/J genes and CDR3 were assigned using IMGT germline references. Reads were removed for weak V/J assignments (E-value above 1e-6), missing CDR3, stop codons, out-of-frame junctions, or ambiguous translated residues. A V3J clonotype was defined by an identical inferred V gene, J gene, and CDR3 amino acid sequence. The percentage overlap between two repertoires was calculated by dividing the number of shared unique clonotypes by the size of the smaller repertoire. Richness of each repertoire was evaluated using RTK rarefaction, the Chao1 estimator, and Recon v2.1 estimates of unobserved clonotypes. Generation probabilities for all TCRbeta clonotypes obtained by the gDNA method from a handful of donors were computed using OLGA. The immuneACCESS repertoire file appears here via TCRdb, limited to in-frame rearrangements. These files lack a portion of the clones; in checked studies, under half of the deficit traces to unresolved V genes, and the cause of the others is not known. That table supplies the V and J calls and clone size; D and trimming were determined from the DNA. The sample records about 1 million clones, about 75% of which are singletons. Around 1.5% of the sample is in the top ten clones.

This specimen belongs to a study of shared clonotypes between healthy human individuals (TCRdb year 2020). For context, the study as a whole: The cohort included a few men and two women between 18 and 49 years of age. For each donor, CD4 naive and CD4 memory were each run on three plates, CD8 naive on two plates, and CD8 memory on one plate. To estimate repertoire size and how much clonotypes are shared between individuals, the study performed deep sequencing of blood TCR repertoires from 4 to 6 healthy adults. Libraries were prepared and TCR repertoires were sequenced by different laboratories using diverse techniques, in order to increase sequencing depth and limit assay-specific biases. Each donor's leukapheresis produced roughly between about 0.8 and 10 billion PBMCs.

Study-wide findings and limitations: Because the study included only a small number of donors, the genetic and exposure-history diversity represented was limited. Larger estimated clonotype richness was generally found for naive subsets than for memory subsets. Clonotypes shared by all four sorted-subset donors showed higher generation probabilities than non-shared clonotypes. Rarefaction of sorted-subset datasets indicated incomplete sequencing despite the large sequencing depth. Sharing across a few donors was observed for approximately 5% of naive CD4, over 3% of naive CD8, 2.3% of memory CD4, and 0.4% of memory CD8 clonotypes. Based on pairwise subsampling, the degree of clonotype sharing among donors was expected to be affected by sequencing depth. Sampling was restricted to blood, and TCR repertoires in tissue are likely to differ from TCR repertoires in blood.

The donors were healthy, HIV-negative adults who had no recently reported acute infections or vaccinations. Every donor was a Caucasian adult residing in Nashville, Tennessee, USA. CD4+ T cells were enriched through magnetic negative selection, after which naive cells were positively selected on CD45RA and the remaining negative fraction served as the memory subset. Blood was collected by leukapheresis, and PBMCs were isolated by Ficoll-Histopaque density gradient centrifugation and then cryopreserved in liquid nitrogen vapor phase. Analytical flow cytometry was used to check the purity and quantity of every magnetically sorted T cell population. Genomic DNA was isolated from each sorted fraction and quantified by UV absorbance on a Nanodrop 2000c.

The sequence is built from TRBV11-3 and TRBJ1-6; TRBD1 could be the D gene, as 5 bases match. Sequencing was performed on memory CD4+ T cells sorted from blood. In light of the paper, this sample's cell subset or site label describes: CD45RA-negative fraction. This sequence was found in a man between 18 and 35 years old in good health. The CDR3 region reads CASSLGGGDSPLHF. The nucleotide sequence reads TGTGCCAGCAGCTTAGGGGGAGGGGATTCACCCCTCCACTTT.